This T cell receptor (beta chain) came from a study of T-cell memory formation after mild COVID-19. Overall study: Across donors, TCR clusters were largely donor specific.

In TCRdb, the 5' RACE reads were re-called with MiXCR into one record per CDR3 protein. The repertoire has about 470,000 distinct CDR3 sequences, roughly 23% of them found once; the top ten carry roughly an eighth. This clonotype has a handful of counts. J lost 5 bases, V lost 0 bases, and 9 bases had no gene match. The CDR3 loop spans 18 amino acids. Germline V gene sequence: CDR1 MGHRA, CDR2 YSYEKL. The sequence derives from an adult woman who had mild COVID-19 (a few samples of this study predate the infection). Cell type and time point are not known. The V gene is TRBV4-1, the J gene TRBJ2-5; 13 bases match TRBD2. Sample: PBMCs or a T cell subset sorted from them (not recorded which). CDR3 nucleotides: TGCGCCAGCAGCCAAGACGGCGGACTAGCGGGAGACGGTGAGACCCAGTACTTC. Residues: CASSQDGGLAGDGETQYF.